This entry lists 25 T cell receptor beta chains sequenced from one sample in a study of CD8 T cells in Susac syndrome. Reverse transcription of roughly 0.5 to 1 ug RNA was carried out with random hexamers. TCRdb ran MiXCR on the immunoSEQ multiplex PCR reads and lists one entry per CDR3 protein. This sample yields around 170,000 distinct CDR3 sequences, of which roughly nine tenths are seen a single time; around 0.079% belongs to the top ten. Sample: CD4+ T cells from PBMCs. The receptors were gathered from a human donor in good health.

The chain employs TRBV2 and TRBJ1-2; possible D gene TRBD1, 6 bases. V shed 6 bases and J shed 2 bases, with 10 bases lying between them. The CDR3 has 13 residues. CDR1 is SNHLY, CDR2 FYNNEI, per germline. CDR3 in amino acids: CASRTGMNYGYTF. In DNA, the CDR3 is TGTGCCAGCAGGACAGGCATGAACTATGGCTACACCTTC.

J is TRBJ2-3 and V is TRBV11-2, with D possibly TRBD2 on 5 matching bases. Germline CDR1 and CDR2: SGHAT and FQNNGV. V was clipped by 0 bases and J by 6 bases, with 7 bases between them. The CDR3 covers 13 residues. Here the CDR3 DNA reads TGTGCCAGCAGCTTAGAACGAGGGGATACGCAGTATTTT. This translates into CASSLERGDTQYF. The whole variable domain, filled in from reference TRBV11-2 and TRBJ2-3, reads EAGVAQSPRYKIIEKRQSVAFWCNPISGHATLYWYQQILGQGPKLLIQFQNNGVVDDSQLPKDRFSAERLKGVDSTLKIQPAKLEDSAVYLCASSLERGDTQYFGPGTRLTVL.

The chain carries TRBV11-2 and TRBJ2-5; perhaps D is TRBD1 or TRBD2 (5 bases each). CDR3 size: 14 residues. Germline loops: CDR1 SGHAT, CDR2 FQNNGV. V was clipped by 5 bases and J by 5 bases, with 15 bases between them. The CDR3 sequence is CASSPGTQMETQYF. The DNA of the CDR3 is TGTGCCAGCAGCCCCGGGACCCAGATGGAGACCCAGTACTTC.

The genes are TRBV20-1 and TRBJ1-2; possibly TRBD1 for D (5 bases). CDR3 length equals 11 residues. Trimming removed 7 bases at V and 4 bases at J, with 10 bases between. Looked up from germline, CDR1 is DFQATT and CDR2 is SNEGSKA (reference sequence). CDR3 sequence (DNA): TGCAGTGGGCAGGGTTCCTATGGCTACACCTTC. As protein: CSGQGSYGYTF.

The V and J genes are TRBV18 and TRBJ1-2, with unresolved D. The germline V gene encodes CDR1 KGHSH and CDR2 LQKENI. This CDR3 comprises 15 residues. V was pared by 0 bases and J by 0 bases, with 8 bases between. CDR3 DNA: TGTGCCAGCTCACCACCGCTACAGACTAACTATGGCTACACCTTC. This encodes CASSPPLQTNYGYTF.

V is TRBV18 and J is TRBJ2-2; D might be TRBD1 (5 bases). Between the trimmed V and J ends, which lost 0 bases and 4 bases, there was a span of 12 bases. From germline, CDR1 is KGHSH and CDR2 LQKENI. CDR3 size: 16 residues. CDR3 nucleotides: TGTGCCAGCTCACCACCAATGGGGCCCGGCACCGGGGAGCTGTTTTTT. This translates into CASSPPMGPGTGELFF. Full variable domain (remainder filled in from reference TRBV18 and TRBJ2-2): NAGVMQNPRHLVRRRGQEARLRCSPMKGHSHVYWYRQLPEEGLKFMVYLQKENIIDESGMPKERFSAEFPKEGPSILRIQQVVRGDSAAYFCASSPPMGPGTGELFFGEGSRLTVL.

The chain is built from TRBV7-9 and TRBJ2-7, with 14 bases that match TRBD2. V shed 5 bases, J shed 9 bases, and the junction held 6 bases outside the gene matches. The CDR3 is made up of 14 amino acids. Per the germline V gene, CDR1 is SEHNR and CDR2 is FQNEAQ (reference sequence). In DNA form, the CDR3 reads TGTGCCAGCAGCCTGGGACTAGCGGGAGAGCGGCAGTACTTC. Translating it yields CASSLGLAGERQYF.

This clonotype was seen a handful of times. The V and J genes are TRBV18 and TRBJ2-7; 7 positions agree with TRBD1. V shed 2 bases, J shed 5 bases, and the junction held 6 bases outside the gene matches. CDR1 KGHSH and CDR2 LQKENI come from the germline V gene. This CDR3 has 14 amino acids. This chain's CDR3 is CASSPGTVRDEQYF. The CDR3 DNA sequence: TGTGCCAGCTCACCAGGGACAGTCCGGGACGAGCAGTACTTC.

This clonotype has only one observation. The chain combines TRBV12-3 or TRBV12-4 with TRBJ2-3, with 14 nucleotides matching TRBD2. Trimming removed 4 bases from V and 5 bases from J; junction bases left unmatched: 5. The CDR3 contains 16 residues. CDR3 amino acids: CASSSRGLAGGDTQYF. The DNA for the CDR3 is TGTGCCAGCAGTTCACGAGGACTAGCGGGAGGAGATACGCAGTATTTT.

CDR3 in amino acids: CASSSPGREAYEQYF. The DNA for the CDR3 is TGTGCCAGCAGCTCCCCAGGGCGGGAGGCCTACGAGCAGTACTTC. J is TRBJ2-7 and V is TRBV9; 8 bases are a match to TRBD2. CDR1 and CDR2 (germline): SGDLS, YYNGEE. This CDR3 is built from 15 residues. V was clipped by 4 bases and J by 2 bases; unmatched bases: 8. Supplemented by reference TRBV9 and TRBJ2-7, the full variable domain reads DSGVTQTPKHLITATGQRVTLRCSPRSGDLSVYWYQQSLDQGLQFLIQYYNGEERAKGNILERFSAQQFPDLHSELNLSSLELGDSALYFCASSSPGREAYEQYFGPGTRLTVT.

This clonotype was observed a handful of times. The gene calls are TRBV30 and TRBJ2-5; maybe TRBD1 (6 bases). The V end was cut by 2 bases, the J end by 6 bases, with 13 bases between. Germline V gene sequence: CDR1 GTSNPN, CDR2 SVGIG (reference sequence). This CDR3 has 13 amino acids. CDR3 bases: TGTGCCTGGAGTAAACAGGGAATTCAGACCCAGTACTTC. This codes for CAWSKQGIQTQYF.

The chain carries TRBV20-1 and TRBJ2-2; D is uncertain. The length of the CDR3 is 16 residues. Germline CDR1 DFQATT, CDR2 SNEGSKA (reference sequence). Trimming left V 0 bases short and J 0 bases short, with 11 bases between. CDR3 nucleotides: TGCAGTGCTAGAGATTATACTGCTGCGAACACCGGGGAGCTGTTTTTT. It encodes CSARDYTAANTGELFF.

J is TRBJ2-3 and V is TRBV20-1, with TRBD1 matching 11 bases. The CDR3 runs 13 residues. Trimming took 6 bases from V and 5 from J; bases not matched to a gene: 4. The germline V gene encodes CDR1 DFQATT and CDR2 SNEGSKA (reference sequence). CDR3 sequence: CSAPDRGQDTQYF. Written as DNA, the CDR3 is TGCAGTGCCCCGGACAGGGGGCAAGATACGCAGTATTTT.

The chain joins TRBV5-6 to TRBJ2-2, with a weak D call TRBD1 (6 bases). V was cut by 2 bases and J by 1 base, with 9 bases left in between. Germline V lookup: CDR1 SGHDT, CDR2 YYEEEE. This CDR3 comprises 15 residues. CDR3 region: CASSFGDKNTGELFF. CDR3 DNA: TGTGCCAGCAGCTTCGGGGACAAGAACACCGGGGAGCTGTTTTTT. The entire variable domain, with the rest obtained from reference TRBV5-6 and TRBJ2-2, is as follows: DAGVTQSPTHLIKTRGQQVTLRCSPKSGHDTVSWYQQALGQGPQFIFQYYEEEERQRGNFPDRFSGHQFPNYSSELNVNALLLGDSALYLCASSFGDKNTGELFFGEGSRLTVL.

V usage is TRBV28 and J usage is TRBJ1-2; D gene unclear. The germline V gene encodes CDR1 MDHEN and CDR2 SYDVKM. With 1 base removed from V and 8 bases from J, the gap between germline ends came to 23 bases. The CDR3 has 17 residues. CDR3 protein: CASSLLSGMLNDGGYTF. CDR3 nucleotides: TGTGCCAGCAGTTTATTGTCAGGAATGTTAAATGACGGCGGCTACACCTTC.

V usage is TRBV5-1 and J usage is TRBJ1-4; 9 nucleotides match TRBD1. With V trimmed by 5 bases and J by 2 bases, 13 bases remained unmatched. CDR1 SGHRS and CDR2 YFSETQ come from the germline V gene. This CDR3 spans 18 amino acids. CDR3 coding DNA: TGCGCCAGCAGAGCCGCGCACAGGGGGCCGAAGACTAATGAAAAACTGTTTTTT. Its translation is CASRAAHRGPKTNEKLFF.

The chain joins TRBV18 to TRBJ1-3; no definite D call. This CDR3 has 12 residues. The V and J ends lost 6 bases and 8 bases respectively, with 11 bases between them. In germline, CDR1 is KGHSH, CDR2 LQKENI. The CDR3 nucleotides are TGTGCCAGCTCCCCCTACGCGGACACCATATATTTT. Residues: CASSPYADTIYF.

The chain carries TRBV9 and TRBJ2-1; 9 bases map to TRBD2. J lost 6 bases, V lost 0 bases, and 4 bases had no gene match. The length of the CDR3 is 15 residues. Germline V gene data show CDR1 as SGDLS and CDR2 as YYNGEE. The DNA for the CDR3 is TGTGCCAGCAGCGTAGTGGCGGGGGGGCTCAATGAGCAGTTCTTC. This gives the protein CASSVVAGGLNEQFF. Full variable domain (missing parts from reference TRBV9 and TRBJ2-1): DSGVTQTPKHLITATGQRVTLRCSPRSGDLSVYWYQQSLDQGLQFLIQYYNGEERAKGNILERFSAQQFPDLHSELNLSSLELGDSALYFCASSVVAGGLNEQFFGPGTRLTVL.

J is TRBJ2-3 and V is TRBV6-4; D not certain. V lost 6 bases, J lost 6 bases, and 10 bases lay in between. Looked up from germline, CDR1 is MRHNA and CDR2 is SNTAGT. This CDR3 contains 12 residues. CDR3 residues: CASSDLSDTQYF. The CDR3 nucleotides are TGTGCCAGCAGCGACCTCTCGGATACGCAGTATTTT.

This chain joins TRBV4-3 and TRBJ1-2, with 7 bases matching TRBD1. The germline V gene has CDR1 LGHNA and CDR2 YSLEER. The CDR3 has 15 amino acids. The junction had 8 bases not matched to a gene; V was cut back by 3 bases and J by 4 bases. CDR3 in amino acids: CASSQGTADAYGYTF. The CDR3 DNA is TGCGCCAGCAGCCAGGGGACAGCCGACGCCTATGGCTACACCTTC.

This chain joins TRBV3-1 and TRBJ2-7; D ambiguous. This CDR3 has 15 amino acids. The V end lost 4 bases, the J end lost 2 bases, and 15 bases lay between the germline ends. Germline values: CDR1 LGHDT, CDR2 YNNKEL (reference sequence). In DNA, the CDR3 is TGTGCCAGCAGCCTCCAAAGGGCTGGGCCCTACGAGCAGTACTTC. This gives the protein CASSLQRAGPYEQYF.

This chain links TRBV6-5 with TRBJ1-6; maybe TRBD1 (5 bases). The germline gives CDR1 MNHEY, CDR2 SVGAGI. CDR3 size: 17 residues. V was pared by 1 base and J by 0 bases, with 10 bases between. This CDR3 is CASSYFGALSYNSPLHF. The CDR3, as DNA: TGTGCCAGCAGTTACTTCGGGGCCCTCTCCTATAATTCACCCCTCCACTTT.

The chain employs TRBV11-2 and TRBJ1-4, with D possibly TRBD1 on 5 matching bases. The CDR3 is made up of 13 amino acids. Trimming removed 5 bases from V and 7 bases from J, with 11 bases in between. Germline V gene data show CDR1 as SGHAT and CDR2 as FQNNGV. The DNA of the CDR3 is TGTGCCAGCAGCCCCGGCGGGGGTGAAAAACTGTTTTTT. Residues: CASSPGGGEKLFF.

The chain combines TRBV5-6 with TRBJ2-3; no firm D call. Trimming pared 1 base from V and 4 bases from J, leaving 13 bases between. The CDR3 loop spans 15 amino acids. Germline V gives CDR1 SGHDT, CDR2 YYEEEE. This CDR3 is CASSLRSGRADTQYF. The CDR3 region has the DNA TGTGCCAGCAGCTTGAGGTCAGGTCGGGCAGATACGCAGTATTTT.

The J gene is TRBJ1-5, the V gene TRBV2; 7 bases are a match to TRBD1. CDR1 and CDR2 (germline): SNHLY, FYNNEI. Trimming cost V 7 bases and J 6 bases; bases outside gene matches: 9. The CDR3 covers 14 residues. In nucleotides, the CDR3 is TGTGCCAGCATGATTGACAGGGTGACTCAGCCCCAGCATTTT. This codes for CASMIDRVTQPQHF. Complete variable domain (other parts from reference TRBV2 and TRBJ1-5): EPEVTQTPSHQVTQMGQEVILRCVPISNHLYFYWYRQILGQKVEFLVSFYNNEISEKSEIFDDQFSVERPDGSNFTLKIRSTKLEDSAMYFCASMIDRVTQPQHFGDGTRLSIL.